This T cell receptor (beta chain) was sequenced for a study of cytomegalovirus exposure and HLA in healthy donors. Background on the study: One earlier analysis, a look at about 179 million T cells, found some 100 million unique TCR beta sequences.

The germline V gene encodes CDR1 SGHRS and CDR2 YFSETQ. This CDR3 region has 12 residues. The V end was cut by 1 base, the J end by 5 bases, with 5 bases between. With 60 Vbeta and 13 Jbeta primers, the PCR was carried out. The table came from immunoSEQ multiplex PCR; TCRdb's copy has only in-frame clones and leaves some out. The sample's table shows 65,000 to 80,000 clones. As regards this clone: Its target is not known.

Findings and caveats of the study: One variant, a missense change in DCLRE1C, was linked in a later analysis to TCR beta V- and J-gene trimming.

The material sequenced was PBMCs. This chain uses TRBV5-1 with TRBJ2-3; D gene uncertain. This TCR came from a man aged 25-45 years in good health and CMV-seronegative. The CDR3 region has the DNA TGCGCCAGCAGCTTGAATCAAGATACGCAGTATTTT. Its protein product is CASSLNQDTQYF.